This TCR beta chain was profiled in a study of early T cells in non-severe SARS-CoV-2 infection. TCRdb passed the 5' RACE reads through MiXCR, listing each CDR3 protein once. The table records about 61,000 distinct CDR3 sequences, 10% to 12% of them present only once. With V trimmed by 4 bases and J by 5 bases, 3 bases remained unmatched. Germline loops: CDR1 DFQATT, CDR2 SNEGSKA (reference sequence). The CDR3 length is 13 residues. This clonotype occurred many times. Sequencing input: whole blood. The chain links TRBV20-1 to TRBJ1-5, with 9 bases fitting TRBD1. The sequence came from an adult who was a healthcare worker with PCR-confirmed SARS-CoV-2 infection or an uninfected control (not recorded which). CDR3 sequence: CSANRDRDQPQHF. CDR3 DNA sequence: TGCAGTGCTAACCGGGACAGGGATCAGCCCCAGCATTTT.